The 7 T cell receptor beta chains given below trace back to one sample, sequenced in a study of CD8 T cells in ankylosing spondylitis. TCRdb reanalysed the 5' RACE reads using MiXCR and keeps one entry per CDR3 protein. The sample contains approximately 300,000 distinct CDR3 sequences, roughly 20% of which appear only once. The sample was blood, either unsorted or a sorted T cell fraction (not recorded which). The source of these receptors is a female donor with ankylosing spondylitis or in good health (not recorded which).

This clonotype was picked up a small number of times. The chain carries TRBV13 and TRBJ2-7, with D possibly matching TRBD1 (5 bases). The CDR3 is 13 residues long. The V gene's germline CDR1 is PRHDT and CDR2 FYEKMQ (reference sequence). V lost 6 bases, J lost 3 bases, and 12 bases lay in between. For the CDR3, the DNA is TGTGCCAGCAGTCGGACGCAGGGCTACGAGCAGTACTTC. Translated: CASSRTQGYEQYF.

This clonotype was counted many times. The genes are TRBV5-1 and TRBJ1-2, with D perhaps matching TRBD1 (6 bases). Trimming removed 6 bases from V and 8 bases from J, with 20 bases in between. In germline, CDR1 is SGHRS, CDR2 YFSETQ. The CDR3 runs to 14 residues. The CDR3 bases are TGCGCCAGCACAAGGGGCCCAGGGGACGACGGCTACACCTTC. Amino acid sequence: CASTRGPGDDGYTF.

This clonotype came up a few times. Its ends do not fully match the called genes, so a read error is possible. The chain combines TRBV7-9 with TRBJ2-7; the D gene is possibly TRBD2 (6 bases). The V gene's germline CDR1 is SEHNR and CDR2 FQNEAQ (reference sequence). The CDR3 extends over 11 amino acids. The chain's CDR3 is CASSFGGEVGF. DNA for the CDR3: TGTGCCAGCAGCTTCGGTGGGGAGGTTGGCTTC.

This clonotype has a count of ten or more. The chain carries TRBV7-2 and TRBJ1-2, with D possibly being TRBD1 (5 bases). Trimming left V 5 bases short and J 13 bases short, with 20 bases between. CDR3 length: 13 residues. Germline CDR1 reads SGHTA; CDR2 reads FQGNSA. The CDR3 loop is CASSPAGQGTRTF. The CDR3 bases are TGTGCCAGCAGCCCCGCCGGGCAGGGAACTCGCACCTTC.

The genes are TRBV15 and TRBJ2-7; D remains unclear. The CDR3 consists of 15 residues. V was shortened by 2 bases and J by 2 bases, with 13 bases between the two germline ends. Per germline, CDR1 LNHNV and CDR2 YYDKDF (reference sequence). The CDR3 region is CATSRPVGLTYEQYF. The CDR3 region has the DNA TGTGCCACCAGCAGACCCGTAGGCCTAACCTACGAGCAGTACTTC.

This chain links TRBV10-2 with TRBJ2-6, with D unresolved. Germline CDR1 reads WSHSY; CDR2 reads SAAADI. V gave up 8 bases and J gave up 3 bases, with 11 bases separating them. CDR3 length: 14 residues. The CDR3 DNA reads TGCGCCAGCCGACCGACCGGTGGGGCCAACGTCCTGACTTTC. This gives the protein CASRPTGGANVLTF.

The chain carries TRBV18 and TRBJ1-2, with TRBD1 identical over 7 bases. This CDR3 is 14 amino acids long. CDR1 is KGHSH, CDR2 LQKENI, per germline. The V and J ends lost 4 bases and 5 bases, in that order; junction bases with no gene match: 7. CDR3 DNA sequence: TGTGCCAGCTCACGAGAGGGGGCCACTTATGGCTACACCTTC. Protein product: CASSREGATYGYTF.